The rows below give T cell receptor beta chains drawn from one sample of a study of blood T cell repertoires in COVID-19. Here immunoSEQ multiplex PCR was the method, and the copy in TCRdb shows in-frame clones only, minus some. The table shows tens of thousands of clones, with 85% to 90% occurring only once. Input material: peripheral blood. The receptor set was obtained from a human donor with active COVID-19. The donor label of this sample is uncertain. CDR3s include the opening cysteine and the closing phenylalanine or tryptophan. A D gene is named only where the DNA matches it firmly. A clone size is listed for some rows: how often the clone was seen (once, few, many), or a class if it is expanded.

V gene: TRBV7-3
clone size: -
D gene: TRBD2
J gene: TRBJ2-1
CDR3 protein: CASSAYPGLAYNEQFF
CDR3 DNA: TGTGCCAGCAGCGCATATCCGGGACTAGCGTACAATGAGCAGTTCTTC

V gene: TRBV10-3
clone size: -
D gene: TRBD2
J gene: TRBJ2-3
CDR3 protein: CAISGSGGPTLSTDTQYF
CDR3 DNA: TGTGCCATCAGTGGTAGCGGGGGGCCAACCCTTAGCACAGATACGCAGTATTTT

V gene: TRBV7-2
clone size: few
D gene: TRBD2
J gene: TRBJ2-7
CDR3 protein: CASSLAASGAPYEQYF
CDR3 DNA: TGTGCCAGCAGCTTAGCGGCTAGCGGGGCCCCCTACGAGCAGTACTTC

V gene: TRBV27
clone size: once
D gene: -
J gene: TRBJ1-6
CDR3 protein: CASSLAGDRSLHF
CDR3 DNA: TGTGCCAGCAGTTTAGCGGGGGATCGATCCCTCCACTTT

V gene: TRBV9
clone size: -
D gene: -
J gene: TRBJ2-7
CDR3 protein: CASSGLEQGLPTIEQYF
CDR3 DNA: TGTGCCAGCAGCGGACTGGAGCAGGGTTTACCTACTATCGAGCAGTACTTC

V gene: TRBV5-4
clone size: -
D gene: TRBD2
J gene: TRBJ2-7
CDR3 protein: CASSLAGGGPSEQYF
CDR3 DNA: TGTGCCAGCAGCTTGGCGGGCGGGGGGCCGTCCGAGCAGTACTTC

V gene: TRBV27
clone size: -
D gene: -
J gene: TRBJ2-1
CDR3 protein: CASSPSWVNEQFF
CDR3 DNA: TGTGCCAGCAGTCCTAGCTGGGTCAATGAGCAGTTCTTC

V gene: TRBV6-2/TRBV6-3
clone size: -
D gene: TRBD1
J gene: TRBJ1-5
CDR3 protein: CASSSDRGPPPIMAQHF
CDR3 DNA: TGTGCCAGCAGTTCAGACAGGGGCCCACCCCCGATCATGGCCCAGCATTTT

V gene: TRBV19
clone size: -
D gene: -
J gene: TRBJ2-4
CDR3 protein: CASSIVRGDTIQYF
CDR3 DNA: TGTGCCAGTAGTATAGTACGGGGGGACACCATTCAGTACTTC

V gene: TRBV19
clone size: once
D gene: -
J gene: TRBJ2-7
CDR3 protein: CASSIPSTAFYEQYF
CDR3 DNA: TGTGCCAGTAGTATCCCCTCGACAGCTTTCTACGAGCAGTACTTC

V gene: TRBV5-6
clone size: -
D gene: TRBD1
J gene: TRBJ2-3
CDR3 protein: CASLQGADTQYF
CDR3 DNA: TGTGCCAGCCTTCAGGGGGCAGATACGCAGTATTTT

V gene: TRBV28
clone size: -
D gene: TRBD1
J gene: TRBJ2-7
CDR3 protein: CASTFSRDRTYEQYF
CDR3 DNA: TGTGCCAGCACCTTCTCCCGGGACAGGACCTACGAGCAGTACTTC

V gene: TRBV5-1
clone size: -
D gene: -
J gene: TRBJ1-2
CDR3 protein: CASSLNSERGYTF
CDR3 DNA: TGCGCCAGCAGCTTGAATAGTGAACGTGGCTACACCTTC

V gene: TRBV13
clone size: -
D gene: TRBD1
J gene: TRBJ2-6
CDR3 protein: CASSLRGQGAGANVLTF
CDR3 DNA: TGTGCCAGCAGCTTAAGGGGACAGGGGGCTGGGGCCAACGTCCTGACTTTC

V gene: TRBV21-1
clone size: -
D gene: -
J gene: TRBJ2-1
CDR3 protein: CASSNFGRTGSNEQFF
CDR3 DNA: TGTGCCAGCAGCAATTTCGGTCGTACGGGATCCAATGAGCAGTTCTTC